What follows are 25 T cell receptor beta chains derived from one specimen sequenced in a study of cytomegalovirus exposure and HLA in healthy donors. Vbeta (60) and Jbeta (13) primers were used in the PCR. The protocol was immunoSEQ multiplex PCR, while the TCRdb copy is restricted to in-frame clones and leaves out a portion. The profile shows 70,000 to 90,000 clones, around 68% of them singletons. Sequencing used PBMCs. These receptors all stem from a woman aged 40-49 years in good health and CMV-seropositive.

The chain is built from TRBV7-2 and TRBJ2-1, with D tentatively TRBD2 (6 bases). Trimming pared 7 bases from V and 12 bases from J, leaving 19 bases between. The CDR3 runs to 13 residues. Germline CDR1 is SGHTA and CDR2 is FQGNSA. CDR3 DNA: TGTGCCAGCACTACCTTAGTCGGGAGAAGGCAGTTCTTC. It encodes CASTTLVGRRQFF.

The chain carries TRBV7-2 and TRBJ2-7; 8 bases are a match to TRBD1. Germline V gives CDR1 SGHTA, CDR2 FQGNSA. Trimming took 5 bases from V and 7 from J; bases not matched to a gene: 7. This CDR3 contains 13 residues. The CDR3 spells CASSPGTGREQYF. In DNA form, the CDR3 reads TGTGCCAGCAGCCCGGGGACAGGCCGGGAGCAGTACTTC.

The chain links TRBV6-1 to TRBJ2-7; 12 bases line up with TRBD2. The CDR3 runs 15 residues. V shed 8 bases and J 9 bases; nucleotides not matched to a gene: 14. Germline values: CDR1 MNHNS, CDR2 SASEGT. The CDR3 DNA follows: TGTGCCAGCTGCCCAGGGACTAGCGGGCCGTCCCGGCAGTACTTC. It translates to CASCPGTSGPSRQYF.

J is TRBJ1-1 and V is TRBV5-1; D remains unclear. Germline CDR1 SGHRS, CDR2 YFSETQ. Trimming shortened V by 3 bases and J by 5 bases, and 14 bases separated the two germline ends. The CDR3 is 14 residues long. CDR3 nucleotide sequence: TGCGCCAGCAGCTCCTTTCCGGAGGGAACTGAAGCTTTCTTT. Translated: CASSSFPEGTEAFF.

Here the CDR3 reads CASSESGGAGETQYF. Written as DNA, the CDR3 is TGCGCCAGCAGTGAGTCGGGAGGCGCCGGGGAGACCCAGTACTTC. The rearrangement uses TRBV10-1 and TRBJ2-5; D may be TRBD2 (6 bases). Germline loops: CDR1 WNHNN, CDR2 SYGVQD (reference sequence). The CDR3 has 15 amino acids. V shed 0 bases and J shed 5 bases, with 13 bases lying between them.

J is TRBJ2-5 and V is TRBV2; weak D call: TRBD2 (6 bases). The CDR3 is made up of 15 amino acids. V was trimmed by 4 bases and J by 5 bases, leaving 17 bases between them. Looked up from germline, CDR1 is SNHLY and CDR2 is FYNNEI. CDR3 coding DNA: TGTGCCAGCAGTGCGGCGGGGAGCCGAGGGGAGACCCAGTACTTC. Translated, it gives CASSAAGSRGETQYF.

The gene calls are TRBV7-9 and TRBJ2-5; perhaps TRBD2 as D (5 bases). Germline V lookup: CDR1 SEHNR, CDR2 FQNEAQ (reference sequence). The CDR3 is 12 amino acids. V lost 1 base to trimming and J lost 11 bases, with 11 bases between them. The CDR3 loop is CASSLVRELQYF. CDR3 nucleotides: TGTGCCAGCAGCTTAGTACGGGAACTACAGTACTTC.

The chain couples TRBV7-9 to TRBJ2-7; 14 bases are shared with TRBD2. V shed 5 bases, J shed 3 bases, and the junction held 9 bases outside the gene matches. Germline lookup yields CDR1 SEHNR and CDR2 FQNEAQ (reference sequence). This CDR3 contains 17 residues. The CDR3 protein is CASSSWGLAGASYEQYF. CDR3 coding DNA: TGTGCCAGCAGCAGCTGGGGACTAGCGGGAGCGAGCTACGAGCAGTACTTC. Full variable domain (missing parts from reference TRBV7-9 and TRBJ2-7): DTGVSQNPRHKITKRGQNVTFRCDPISEHNRLYWYRQTLGQGPEFLTYFQNEAQLEKSRLLSDRFSAERPKGSFSTLEIQRTEQGDSAMYLCASSSWGLAGASYEQYFGPGTRLTVT.

J is TRBJ2-7 and V is TRBV19, with TRBD1 as a possible D gene (5 bases). CDR1 and CDR2 (germline): LNHDA, SQIVND (reference sequence). CDR3 length: 13 residues. V was clipped by 6 bases and J by 3 bases, with 12 bases between them. The CDR3 sequence is CASSPEQDYEQYF. The CDR3 DNA reads as TGTGCCAGTAGCCCGGAACAGGACTACGAGCAGTACTTC. Drawing the rest from reference TRBV19 and TRBJ2-7, the complete variable domain is DGGITQSPKYLFRKEGQNVTLSCEQNLNHDAMYWYRQDPGQGLRLIYYSQIVNDFQKGDIAEGYSVSREKKESFPLTVTSAQKNPTAFYLCASSPEQDYEQYFGPGTRLTVT.

The rearrangement uses TRBV5-4 and TRBJ1-4; tentatively, D is TRBD1 (5 bases). Germline assignment: CDR1 SGHNT and CDR2 YYREEE (reference sequence). This CDR3 is 14 amino acids long. Trimming stripped 4 bases from V and 8 bases from J, with 15 bases between. The DNA for the CDR3 is TGTGCCAGCAGCGCCCAGGGCCGCCTCGAAAAACTGTTTTTT. Its protein is CASSAQGRLEKLFF.

The chain uses TRBV5-5 and TRBJ1-1, with 7 bases identical to TRBD1. V lost 0 bases and J lost 3; bases outside the gene matches: 5. Germline CDR1 and CDR2: SGHKS and YYEKEE (reference sequence). This CDR3 spans 15 amino acids. This chain's CDR3 is CASSLEDRLHTEAFF. The CDR3 DNA reads as TGTGCCAGCAGCTTGGAGGACAGGTTACACACTGAAGCTTTCTTT.

The genes are TRBV29-1 and TRBJ2-7; 9 bases line up with TRBD1. Germline lookup yields CDR1 SQVTM and CDR2 ANQGSEA. V dropped 1 base and J dropped 9; count of bases not matched to a gene: 7. The CDR3 covers 13 residues. The CDR3 reads CSVEAGQGMLQYF. The CDR3 nucleotides are TGCAGCGTTGAAGCGGGACAGGGTATGTTGCAGTACTTC.

This clone was found a few times. This chain uses TRBV7-8 with TRBJ1-1; D is uncertain. The CDR3 is 11 residues long. Trimming removed 5 bases from V and 11 bases from J, with 12 bases in between. Germline CDR1 and CDR2: SGHVS and FQNEAQ. The DNA for the CDR3 is TGTGCCAGCAGCCAGATGAACCAGGCTTTCTTT. Its protein product is CASSQMNQAFF.

Points on this clone: One end of the junction fails to match germline, which may point to a read error. The chain uses TRBV12-5 and TRBJ2-7; 10 bases are shared with TRBD2. Germline assignment: CDR1 LGHNT and CDR2 FRNRAP. The CDR3 contains 12 residues. This chain's CDR3 is CASGPSGGIKEF. The CDR3 coding sequence is TGTGCTAGTGGTCCTAGCGGGGGAATCAAGGAGTTC.

This clone showed up just a few times. The rearrangement joins TRBV5-6 to TRBJ1-2; D gene ambiguous. Trimming took 1 base from V and 4 from J, leaving 5 bases between them. The CDR3 is made up of 12 amino acids. Germline assignment: CDR1 SGHDT and CDR2 YYEEEE. CDR3 loop: CASSLNSYGYTF. The CDR3 region has the DNA TGTGCCAGCAGCTTGAACAGCTATGGCTACACCTTC.

V is TRBV5-4 and J is TRBJ2-7; D possibly corresponds to TRBD1 (6 bases). This CDR3 region has 15 residues. V shed 1 base and J shed 6 bases, with 17 bases lying between them. CDR1 is SGHNT and CDR2 is YYREEE in the germline V gene (reference sequence). CDR3 amino acids: CASSLWVQGPGEQYF. For the CDR3, the DNA is TGTGCCAGCAGCTTGTGGGTCCAGGGGCCAGGCGAGCAGTACTTC.

There are a few counts of this clone. V and J are TRBV6-1 and TRBJ1-2; weak D call: TRBD1 (5 bases). The CDR3 length is 13 residues. The ends were cut back, 1 base at V and 4 bases at J, with 7 bases in the middle. The germline V gene encodes CDR1 MNHNS and CDR2 SASEGT. CDR3 nucleotides: TGTGCCAGCAGTGAAGGACAGAGCTATGGCTACACCTTC. This codes for CASSEGQSYGYTF.

The chain recombines TRBV5-4 with TRBJ2-5, with 10 positions matching TRBD2. The CDR3 loop spans 14 amino acids. CDR1 is SGHNT, CDR2 YYREEE, per germline (reference sequence). V shed 4 bases, J shed 5 bases, and the junction held 5 bases outside the gene matches. DNA of the CDR3: TGTGCCAGCAGCCCTAGCGGGAGTTCTGAGACCCAGTACTTC. This encodes CASSPSGSSETQYF. The full variable domain, with the rest looked up from reference TRBV5-4 and TRBJ2-5, is ETGVTQSPTHLIKTRGQQVTLRCSSQSGHNTVSWYQQALGQGPQFIFQYYREEENGRGNFPPRFSGLQFPNYSSELNVNALELDDSALYLCASSPSGSSETQYFGPGTRLLVL.

This clone was seen a few times. This rearrangement joins TRBV5-1 to TRBJ1-4; 9 bases fit TRBD1. Trimming took 2 bases from V and 5 from J; bases not matched to a gene: 10. The CDR3 consists of 17 residues. Germline V lookup: CDR1 SGHRS, CDR2 YFSETQ. The CDR3 DNA sequence: TGCGCCAGCAGCTTATACGGTGGAGGACAGGGGAATGAAAAACTGTTTTTT. Protein product: CASSLYGGGQGNEKLFF.

This clone was found a few times. The genes are TRBV28 and TRBJ1-1, with 7 positions matching TRBD1. Losses at the gene ends were 6 bases for V and 0 bases for J; bases not matched to a gene: 19. This CDR3 is built from 19 residues. Germline lookup yields CDR1 MDHEN and CDR2 SYDVKM. CDR3 DNA: TGTGCCAGCAGCTTTATAGGTACAGGGGCCCCCTTTATGAACACTGAAGCTTTCTTT. Translated: CASSFIGTGAPFMNTEAFF.

The chain joins TRBV4-3 to TRBJ2-4, with 9 positions matching TRBD2. The V gene's germline CDR1 is LGHNA and CDR2 YSLEER. This CDR3 is 17 amino acids long. Trimming took 0 bases from V and 3 from J; bases not matched to a gene: 6. CDR3 DNA: TGCGCCAGCAGCCAAGATGTGCTAGCGGGATACAAAAACATTCAGTACTTC. It translates to CASSQDVLAGYKNIQYF.

The gene calls are TRBV5-4 and TRBJ2-3, with 11 nucleotides matching TRBD2. Germline lookup yields CDR1 SGHNT and CDR2 YYREEE (reference sequence). The CDR3 is made up of 17 amino acids. V lost 2 bases to trimming and J lost 0 bases; unmatched junction nucleotides: 5. This CDR3 reads CASSFRLAGSSTDTQYF. CDR3 sequence (DNA): TGTGCCAGCAGCTTCAGACTAGCGGGGTCTAGCACAGATACGCAGTATTTT.

The chain employs TRBV4-1 and TRBJ1-3; D gene ambiguous. Germline loops: CDR1 MGHRA, CDR2 YSYEKL. Trimming removed 2 bases at V and 0 bases at J, with 8 bases between. CDR3 size: 15 residues. The CDR3 is CASSQYTSSGNTIYF. CDR3 nucleotide sequence: TGCGCCAGCAGCCAATACACCAGCTCTGGAAACACCATATATTTT.

J is TRBJ2-3 and V is TRBV7-2; 7 nucleotides match TRBD2. Germline CDR1 reads SGHTA; CDR2 reads FQGNSA. With V trimmed by 4 bases and J by 8 bases, 9 bases remained unmatched. This CDR3 is 14 amino acids long. CDR3 bases: TGTGCCAGCAGCTCCCGATGGGGGGAGGGTACGCAGTATTTT. Protein product: CASSSRWGEGTQYF.

J is TRBJ1-5 and V is TRBV7-9; 8 bases agree with TRBD1. This CDR3 spans 18 amino acids. CDR1 and CDR2 (germline): SEHNR, FQNEAQ (reference sequence). The V segment lost 5 bases and the J segment 0 bases; nucleotides outside the gene matches: 12. CDR3 protein: CASSRKTGVFSSNQPQHF. The DNA for the CDR3 is TGTGCCAGCAGCCGAAAGACAGGGGTCTTCTCTAGCAATCAGCCCCAGCATTTT.